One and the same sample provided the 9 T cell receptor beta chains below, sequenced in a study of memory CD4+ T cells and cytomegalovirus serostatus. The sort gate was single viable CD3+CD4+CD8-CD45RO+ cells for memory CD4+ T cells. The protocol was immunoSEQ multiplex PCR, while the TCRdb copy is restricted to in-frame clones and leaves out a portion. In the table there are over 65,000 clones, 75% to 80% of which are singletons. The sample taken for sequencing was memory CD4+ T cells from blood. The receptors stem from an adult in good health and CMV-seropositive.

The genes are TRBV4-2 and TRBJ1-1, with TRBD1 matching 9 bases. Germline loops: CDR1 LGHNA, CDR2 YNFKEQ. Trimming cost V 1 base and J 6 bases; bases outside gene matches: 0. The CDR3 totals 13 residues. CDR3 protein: CASSQGQGAEAFF. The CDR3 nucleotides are TGTGCCAGCAGCCAAGGACAGGGGGCTGAAGCTTTCTTT.

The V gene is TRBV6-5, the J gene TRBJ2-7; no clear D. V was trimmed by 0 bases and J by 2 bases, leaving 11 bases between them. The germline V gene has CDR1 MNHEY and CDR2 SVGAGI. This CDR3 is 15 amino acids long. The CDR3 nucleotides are TGTGCCAGCAGTTACTCGATGGTCAGAACCTACGAGCAGTACTTC. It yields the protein CASSYSMVRTYEQYF.

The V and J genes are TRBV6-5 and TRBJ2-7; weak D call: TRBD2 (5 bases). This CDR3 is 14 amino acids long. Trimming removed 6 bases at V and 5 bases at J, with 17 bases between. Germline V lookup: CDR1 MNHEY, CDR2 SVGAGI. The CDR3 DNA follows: TGTGCCAGCAGCCGCGAGGGCTTCGTCAACGAGCAGTACTTC. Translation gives CASSREGFVNEQYF.

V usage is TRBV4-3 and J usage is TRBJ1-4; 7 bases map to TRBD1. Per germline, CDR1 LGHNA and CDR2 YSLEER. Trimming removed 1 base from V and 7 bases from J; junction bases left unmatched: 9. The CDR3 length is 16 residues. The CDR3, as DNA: TGCGCCAGCAGCCAAGGTCAGATTAACAGGGGTGAAAAACTGTTTTTT. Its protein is CASSQGQINRGEKLFF.

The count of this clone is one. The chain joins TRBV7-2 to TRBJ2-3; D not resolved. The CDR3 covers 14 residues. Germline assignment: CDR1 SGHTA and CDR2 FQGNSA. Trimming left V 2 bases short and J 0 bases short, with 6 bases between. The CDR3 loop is CASSLQVSTDTQYF. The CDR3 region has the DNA TGTGCCAGCAGCTTACAGGTTAGCACAGATACGCAGTATTTT.

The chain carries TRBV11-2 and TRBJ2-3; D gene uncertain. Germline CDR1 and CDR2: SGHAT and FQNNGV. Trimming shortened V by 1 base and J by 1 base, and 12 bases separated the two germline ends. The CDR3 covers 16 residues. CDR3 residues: CASSLVSSGGTDTQYF. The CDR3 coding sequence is TGTGCCAGCAGCTTAGTCTCTTCCGGCGGCACAGATACGCAGTATTTT.

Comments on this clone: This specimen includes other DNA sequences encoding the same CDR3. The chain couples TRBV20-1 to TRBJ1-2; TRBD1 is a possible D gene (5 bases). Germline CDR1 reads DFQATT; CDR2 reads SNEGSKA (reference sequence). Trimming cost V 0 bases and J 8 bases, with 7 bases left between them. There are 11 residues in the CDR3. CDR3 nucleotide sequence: TGCAGTGCTAGAGATGGGGCGGGCTACACCTTC. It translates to CSARDGAGYTF.

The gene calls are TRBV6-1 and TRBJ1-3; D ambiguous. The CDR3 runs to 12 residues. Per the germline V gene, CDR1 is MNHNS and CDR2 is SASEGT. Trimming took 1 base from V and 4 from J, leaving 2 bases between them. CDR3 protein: CASSEGGNTIYF. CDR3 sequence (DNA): TGTGCCAGCAGTGAAGGGGGAAACACCATATATTTT.

This CDR3 reads CSVNRDRGTGETQYF. DNA for the CDR3: TGCAGCGTCAACCGGGACAGGGGGACGGGAGAGACCCAGTACTTC. The chain carries TRBV29-1 and TRBJ2-5, with 11 bases aligning to TRBD1. The CDR3 spans 15 residues. The J segment lost 4 bases and the V segment lost 6 bases, leaving 10 bases of the junction unmatched. Germline V gene lookup returns CDR1 SQVTM and CDR2 ANQGSEA.